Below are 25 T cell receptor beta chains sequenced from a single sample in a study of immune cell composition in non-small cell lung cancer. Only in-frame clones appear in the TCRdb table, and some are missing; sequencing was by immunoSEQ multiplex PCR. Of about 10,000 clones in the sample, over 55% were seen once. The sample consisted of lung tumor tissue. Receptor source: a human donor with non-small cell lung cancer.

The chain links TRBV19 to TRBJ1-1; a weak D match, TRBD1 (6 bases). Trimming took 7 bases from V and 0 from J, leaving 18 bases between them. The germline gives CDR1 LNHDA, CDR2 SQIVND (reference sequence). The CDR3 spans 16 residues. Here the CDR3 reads CASIRGAQTVNTEAFF. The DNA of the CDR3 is TGTGCCAGTATTCGGGGGGCGCAGACGGTGAACACTGAAGCTTTCTTT.

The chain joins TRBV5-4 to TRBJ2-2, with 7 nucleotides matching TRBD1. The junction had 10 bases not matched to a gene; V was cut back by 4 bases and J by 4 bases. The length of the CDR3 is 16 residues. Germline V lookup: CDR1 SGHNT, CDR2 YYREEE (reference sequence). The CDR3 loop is CASSQGQVAGTGELFF. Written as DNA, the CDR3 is TGTGCCAGCAGCCAAGGACAGGTCGCGGGCACCGGGGAGCTGTTTTTT.

The CDR3 loop is CASRVSGTYAYEQYF. The CDR3 coding sequence is TGTGCCAGCCGTGTGTCCGGGACATACGCCTACGAGCAGTACTTC. The V and J genes are TRBV6-1 and TRBJ2-7; D possibly corresponds to TRBD1 (6 bases). Germline V gene lookup returns CDR1 MNHNS and CDR2 SASEGT. V dropped 8 bases and J dropped 2 bases, with 19 bases sitting between them. The CDR3 runs 15 residues.

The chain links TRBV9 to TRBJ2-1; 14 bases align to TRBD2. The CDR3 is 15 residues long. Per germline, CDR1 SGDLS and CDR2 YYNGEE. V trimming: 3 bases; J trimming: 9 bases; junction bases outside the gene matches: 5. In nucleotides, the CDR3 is TGTGCCAGCAGCGCGACTAGCGGGAGGGCCGTTGAGCAGTTCTTC. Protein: CASSATSGRAVEQFF.

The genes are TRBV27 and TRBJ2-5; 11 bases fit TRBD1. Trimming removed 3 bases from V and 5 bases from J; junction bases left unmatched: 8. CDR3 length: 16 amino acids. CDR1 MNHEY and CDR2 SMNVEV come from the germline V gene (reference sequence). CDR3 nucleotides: TGTGCCAGCAGTTTCACCGGGACAGGGGGAGTTGAGACCCAGTACTTC. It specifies CASSFTGTGGVETQYF.

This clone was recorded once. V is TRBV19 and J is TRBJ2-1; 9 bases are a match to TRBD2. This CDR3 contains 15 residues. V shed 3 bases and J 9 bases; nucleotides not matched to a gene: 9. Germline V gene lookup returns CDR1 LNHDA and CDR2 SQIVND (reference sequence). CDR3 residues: CASSIRASGNGEQFF. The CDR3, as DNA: TGTGCCAGTAGTATCCGGGCTAGCGGGAACGGTGAGCAGTTCTTC.

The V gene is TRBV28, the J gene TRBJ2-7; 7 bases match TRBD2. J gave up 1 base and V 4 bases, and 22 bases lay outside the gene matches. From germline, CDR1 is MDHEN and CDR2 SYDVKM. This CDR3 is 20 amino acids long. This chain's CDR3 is CASSCPGGMSAPGQSYEQYF. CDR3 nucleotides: TGTGCCAGCAGTTGCCCGGGGGGTATGAGTGCTCCGGGCCAATCCTACGAGCAGTACTTC.

Written as DNA, the CDR3 is TGTGCCAGTAGTATTAGGACTAGCGGGGTCGCCGGCACCGGGGAGCTGTTTTTT. Translation gives CASSIRTSGVAGTGELFF. The chain uses TRBV19 and TRBJ2-2, with 12 bases lining up with TRBD2. This CDR3 comprises 18 residues. Germline lookup yields CDR1 LNHDA and CDR2 SQIVND (reference sequence). Trimming cost V 3 bases and J 4 bases; bases outside gene matches: 9.

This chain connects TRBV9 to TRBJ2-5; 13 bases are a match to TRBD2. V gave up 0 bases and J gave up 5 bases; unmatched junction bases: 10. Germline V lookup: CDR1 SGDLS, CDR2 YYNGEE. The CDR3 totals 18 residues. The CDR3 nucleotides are TGTGCCAGCAGCGTAGGTTCACTAGCGGGAGGGCCAGGGGAGACCCAGTACTTC. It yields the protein CASSVGSLAGGPGETQYF.

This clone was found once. In DNA, the CDR3 is TGTGCCAGCAGCATCCTAGCGGGAGCTTCCTACGAGCAGTACTTC. This encodes CASSILAGASYEQYF. The chain combines TRBV5-6 with TRBJ2-7, with 10 bases lining up with TRBD2. Germline CDR1 and CDR2: SGHDT and YYEEEE. This CDR3 has 15 residues. With 4 bases clipped from V and 1 base from J, the junction kept 5 bases outside the gene matches.

The CDR3 DNA follows: TGTGCCAGCAGCCTTGCACTAGCGTGGGATGAGCAGTTCTTC. Its translation: CASSLALAWDEQFF. The chain links TRBV7-2 to TRBJ2-1, with 7 bases lining up with TRBD2. After removal of 5 bases from V and 8 bases from J, the junction contained 9 bases not matched to a gene. Germline CDR1 SGHTA, CDR2 FQGNSA. The CDR3 is 14 residues long. Filled out from reference TRBV7-2 and TRBJ2-1, the complete variable domain reads GAGVSQSPSNKVTEKGKDVELRCDPISGHTALYWYRQSLGQGLEFLIYFQGNSAPDKSGLPSDRFSAERTGGSVSTLTIQRTQQEDSAVYLCASSLALAWDEQFFGPGTRLTVL.

The CDR3 loop reads CASSADRGDGYTF. CDR3 DNA: TGTGCCAGCAGTGCGGACAGGGGTGATGGCTACACCTTC. The chain links TRBV6-5 to TRBJ1-2; 9 bases match TRBD1. The CDR3 consists of 13 residues. V shed 5 bases, J shed 6 bases, and the junction held 4 bases outside the gene matches. The germline V gene encodes CDR1 MNHEY and CDR2 SVGAGI.

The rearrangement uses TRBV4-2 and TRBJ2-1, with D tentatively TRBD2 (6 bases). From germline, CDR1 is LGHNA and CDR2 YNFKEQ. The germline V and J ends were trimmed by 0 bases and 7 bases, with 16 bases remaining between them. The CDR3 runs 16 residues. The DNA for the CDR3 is TGTGCCAGCAGCCAAGATTTACTAGCCCCCTTAAATGAGCAGTTCTTC. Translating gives CASSQDLLAPLNEQFF.

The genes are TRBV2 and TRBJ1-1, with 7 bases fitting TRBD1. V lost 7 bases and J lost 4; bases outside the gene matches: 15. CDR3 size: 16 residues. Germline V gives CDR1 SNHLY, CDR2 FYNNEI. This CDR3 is CASIRGQPRMGTEAFF. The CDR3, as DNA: TGTGCCAGCATCCGGGGACAGCCGCGAATGGGCACTGAAGCTTTCTTT.

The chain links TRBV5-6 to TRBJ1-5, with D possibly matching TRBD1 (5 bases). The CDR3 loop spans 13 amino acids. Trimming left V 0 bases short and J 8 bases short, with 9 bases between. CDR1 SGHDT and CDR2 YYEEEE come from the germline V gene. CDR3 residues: CASSLGGLEPQHF. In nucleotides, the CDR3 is TGTGCCAGCAGCTTGGGGGGCCTGGAGCCCCAGCATTTT.

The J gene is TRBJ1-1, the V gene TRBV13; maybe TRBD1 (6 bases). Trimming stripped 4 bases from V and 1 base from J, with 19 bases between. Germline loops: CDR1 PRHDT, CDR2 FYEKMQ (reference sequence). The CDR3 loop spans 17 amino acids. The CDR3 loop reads CASSSITGGPRNTEAFF. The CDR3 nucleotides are TGTGCCAGCAGCTCTATTACGGGGGGGCCCCGGAACACTGAAGCTTTCTTT.

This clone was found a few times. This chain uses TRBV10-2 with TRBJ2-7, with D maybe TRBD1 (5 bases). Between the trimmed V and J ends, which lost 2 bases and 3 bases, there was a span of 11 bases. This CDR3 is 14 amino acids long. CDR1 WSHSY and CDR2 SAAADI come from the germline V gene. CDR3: CASSETDKYYEQYF. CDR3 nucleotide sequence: TGCGCCAGCAGTGAGACGGACAAGTACTACGAGCAGTACTTC.

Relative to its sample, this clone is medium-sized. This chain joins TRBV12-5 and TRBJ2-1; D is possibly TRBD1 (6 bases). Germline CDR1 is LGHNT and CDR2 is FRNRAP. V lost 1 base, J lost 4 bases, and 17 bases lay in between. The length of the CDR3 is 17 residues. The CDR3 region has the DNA TGTGCTAGTGGTTTGGCCGCGGACAGCCAGTCTTACAATGAGCAGTTCTTC. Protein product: CASGLAADSQSYNEQFF.

The DNA for the CDR3 is TGTGCCAGCAGCTTAGGGCTGGGAGGCAATCAGCCCCAGCATTTT. It codes for CASSLGLGGNQPQHF. This rearrangement joins TRBV7-9 to TRBJ1-5, with D hard to call. The CDR3 spans 15 residues. Germline CDR1 and CDR2: SEHNR and FQNEAQ (reference sequence). With 1 base removed from V and 2 bases from J, the gap between germline ends came to 9 bases.

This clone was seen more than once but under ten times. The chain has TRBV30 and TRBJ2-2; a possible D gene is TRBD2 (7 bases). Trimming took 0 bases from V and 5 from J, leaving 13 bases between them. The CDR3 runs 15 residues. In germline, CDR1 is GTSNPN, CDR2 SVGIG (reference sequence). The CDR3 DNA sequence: TGTGCCTGGAGTGTCCGGGGGGCGCGAACCGGGGAGCTGTTTTTT. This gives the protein CAWSVRGARTGELFF.

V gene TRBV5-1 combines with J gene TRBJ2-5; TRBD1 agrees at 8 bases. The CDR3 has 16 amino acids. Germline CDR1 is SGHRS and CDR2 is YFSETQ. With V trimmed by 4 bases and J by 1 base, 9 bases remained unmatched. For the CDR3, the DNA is TGCGCCAGCAGCGGGGGGTCCGGACAGGGCCAAGAGACCCAGTACTTC. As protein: CASSGGSGQGQETQYF.

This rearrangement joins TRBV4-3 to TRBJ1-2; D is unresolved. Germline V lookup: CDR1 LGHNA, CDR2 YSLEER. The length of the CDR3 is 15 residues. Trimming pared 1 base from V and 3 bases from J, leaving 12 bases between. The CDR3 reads CASSQAFGVYYGYTF. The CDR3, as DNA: TGCGCCAGCAGCCAAGCGTTCGGGGTCTACTATGGCTACACCTTC.

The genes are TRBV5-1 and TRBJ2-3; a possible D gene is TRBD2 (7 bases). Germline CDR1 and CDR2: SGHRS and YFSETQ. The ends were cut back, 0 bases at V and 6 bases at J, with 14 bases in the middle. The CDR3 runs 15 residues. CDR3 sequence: CASSLGGGGGDTQYF. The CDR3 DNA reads TGCGCCAGCAGCTTGGGAGGCGGGGGCGGCGATACGCAGTATTTT.

The CDR3 region has the DNA TGTGCCAGCAGTTTTTCGGGGTTAACTAATGAAAAACTGTTTTTT. Amino acids: CASSFSGLTNEKLFF. The chain links TRBV28 to TRBJ1-4, with D hard to call. The ends were cut back, 3 bases at V and 1 base at J, with 9 bases in the middle. This CDR3 comprises 15 residues. The germline V gene has CDR1 MDHEN and CDR2 SYDVKM.

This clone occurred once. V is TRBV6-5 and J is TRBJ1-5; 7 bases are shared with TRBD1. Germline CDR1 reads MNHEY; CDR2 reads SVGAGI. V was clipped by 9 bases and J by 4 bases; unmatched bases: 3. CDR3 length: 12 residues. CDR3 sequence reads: CARGQLNQPQHF. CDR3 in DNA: TGTGCCAGGGGACAGCTAAATCAGCCCCAGCATTTT.